This T cell receptor beta chain was recovered during a study of T cell responses to AZD1222 COVID-19 vaccine. This CDR3 is 14 amino acids long. Trimming cost V 6 bases and J 7 bases, with 13 bases left between them. Germline V gives CDR1 MNHEY, CDR2 SVGAGI. The repertoire was sequenced with immunoSEQ multiplex PCR; TCRdb's copy has only in-frame clones and lacks some. Of fewer than 200,000 clones in the sample, 92% were seen once. This chain links TRBV6-5 with TRBJ1-6; D is possibly TRBD1 (5 bases). Here the sequenced sample was peripheral blood, taken on day 0 of AZD1222 vaccination. The TCR was taken from an adult in good health. The CDR3 here is CASSWGTENSPLHF. CDR3 nucleotide sequence: TGTGCCAGCAGCTGGGGGACGGAAAATTCACCCCTCCACTTT.